One sample yielded the 18 T cell receptor beta chains listed below, sequenced in a study of OX40 agonist ivuxolimab in advanced cancers. The table came from immunoSEQ multiplex PCR; TCRdb's copy has only in-frame clones and leaves some out. Of tens of thousands of clones in the sample, 85% to 90% were seen once. The specimen comprised CD4+ or CD8+ T cells sorted from blood, sampled in a trial of the OX40 agonist ivuxolimab. These receptors were collected from an adult with an advanced solid tumor such as melanoma, head and neck, liver or kidney cancer.

The chain links TRBV21-1 to TRBJ2-4; the table's D call of TRBD1 was not tested on the DNA. TRBV21-1 is an annotated pseudogene. This CDR3 region has 20 residues. CDR3 amino acids: CASSKAKQDRAGVAKNIQYF. The CDR3 DNA reads TGTGCCAGCAGCAAAGCGAAGCAGGACAGGGCGGGGGTAGCCAAAAACATTCAGTACTTC.

The J gene is TRBJ2-5, the V gene TRBV5-1; perhaps TRBD1 as D (5 bases). Deletions cut 7 bases from V and 5 bases from J, with 24 bases between. Looked up from germline, CDR1 is SGHRS and CDR2 is YFSETQ. The CDR3 length is 16 residues. The CDR3 bases are TGCGCCAGCCGCTCAAGGACACCGGTCGGTGGGGAGACCCAGTACTTC. Residues: CASRSRTPVGGETQYF.

This sequence joins TRBV6-6 and TRBJ1-1; no clear D. There are 14 residues in the CDR3. Germline V gene sequence: CDR1 MNHNY, CDR2 SVGAGI (reference sequence). The germline V and J ends were trimmed by 5 bases and 1 base, with 11 bases remaining between them. CDR3 nucleotide sequence: TGTGCCAGCAGTGTGGGGTCGGGGAACACTGAAGCTTTCTTT. This encodes CASSVGSGNTEAFF.

The chain couples TRBV30 to TRBJ2-1; 9 bases are shared with TRBD2. V lost 0 bases and J lost 5; bases outside the gene matches: 8. The CDR3 consists of 16 residues. Looked up from germline, CDR1 is GTSNPN and CDR2 is SVGIG (reference sequence). The DNA for the CDR3 is TGTGCCTGGAGTGTAGAGGCGGGGGGGCTTCACAATGAGCAGTTCTTC. Amino acid sequence: CAWSVEAGGLHNEQFF.

The J gene is TRBJ2-7, the V gene TRBV30; weak D call: TRBD1 (6 bases). CDR1 is GTSNPN and CDR2 is SVGIG in the germline V gene (reference sequence). The CDR3 has 12 amino acids. Trimming cost V 5 bases and J 3 bases, with 11 bases left between them. CDR3 sequence reads: CAWHIGGYEQYF. In DNA, the CDR3 is TGTGCCTGGCACATAGGGGGCTACGAGCAGTACTTC.

This clone was observed once. The V gene is TRBV11-3, the J gene TRBJ2-3; D gene uncertain. Germline V gives CDR1 SGHNT, CDR2 YENEEA. The CDR3 runs 15 residues. Trimming shortened V by 4 bases and J by 1 base, and 12 bases separated the two germline ends. CDR3 DNA: TGTGCCAGCAGCTGGTTGGCTAGGCGCACAGATACGCAGTATTTT. Its protein product is CASSWLARRTDTQYF. Full variable domain (remainder filled in from reference TRBV11-3 and TRBJ2-3): EAGVVQSPRYKIIEKKQPVAFWCNPISGHNTLYWYLQNLGQGPELLIRYENEEAVDDSQLPKDRFSAERLKGVDSTLKIQPAELGDSAVYLCASSWLARRTDTQYFGPGTRLTVL.

The genes are TRBV30 and TRBJ2-1; 12 positions match TRBD2. V lost 3 bases, J lost 7 bases, and 10 bases stayed unmatched. This CDR3 comprises 16 residues. Germline V lookup: CDR1 GTSNPN, CDR2 SVGIG (reference sequence). The CDR3 spells CAWRDPTSGGGNEQFF. DNA of the CDR3: TGTGCCTGGAGGGACCCGACTAGCGGGGGAGGAAATGAGCAGTTCTTC. The full variable domain, rest sourced from reference TRBV30 and TRBJ2-1, is SQTIHQWPATLVQPVGSPLSLECTVEGTSNPNLYWYRQAAGRGLQLLFYSVGIGQISSEVPQNLSASRPQDRQFILSSKKLLLSDSGFYLCAWRDPTSGGGNEQFFGPGTRLTVL.

The rearrangement joins TRBV6-5 to TRBJ1-2; TRBD1 is a possible D gene (6 bases). Between the trimmed V and J ends, which lost 4 bases and 4 bases, there was a span of 16 bases. The CDR3 is 15 residues long. Per the germline V gene, CDR1 is MNHEY and CDR2 is SVGAGI. CDR3 residues: CASSSQGGGGYGYTF. The DNA of the CDR3 is TGTGCCAGCAGTTCTCAGGGTGGAGGGGGCTATGGCTACACCTTC.

The CDR3 DNA follows: TGTGCCAGCAGTTTTGGGACAGGGGGATTCAATGAGCAGTTCTTC. This translates into CASSFGTGGFNEQFF. The gene calls are TRBV27 and TRBJ2-1, with 11 bases fitting TRBD1. The V and J ends lost 3 bases and 6 bases, in that order; junction bases with no gene match: 4. The germline CDR1 and CDR2 sequences are MNHEY and SMNVEV (reference sequence). CDR3 size: 15 residues.

V gene TRBV13 combines with J gene TRBJ2-3; D is ambiguous. CDR3 length equals 14 residues. Germline V gives CDR1 PRHDT, CDR2 FYEKMQ (reference sequence). Trimming took 4 bases from V and 0 from J, leaving 8 bases between them. DNA of the CDR3: TGTGCCAGCAGCTCCCGGTTGAGCACAGATACGCAGTATTTT. Protein product: CASSSRLSTDTQYF.

The chain couples TRBV5-4 to TRBJ2-7; TRBD1 matches 9 bases. Germline V gene lookup returns CDR1 SGHNT and CDR2 YYREEE (reference sequence). J lost 2 bases, V lost 0 bases, and 3 bases had no gene match. CDR3 size: 15 residues. The CDR3 region has the DNA TGTGCCAGCAGCTTGGAACAGGGGGCAACCTACGAGCAGTACTTC. Encoded protein: CASSLEQGATYEQYF.

The gene calls are TRBV7-9 and TRBJ2-5; the D gene is possibly TRBD1 (6 bases). Gene TRBJ2-7 matches the end of the DNA better, so the J call may be wrong. The germline V gene encodes CDR1 SEHNR and CDR2 FQNEAQ (reference sequence). The CDR3 extends over 13 amino acids. This CDR3 reads CASSSGQNYEQYF. DNA of the CDR3: TGTGCCAGCAGCTCAGGACAGAACTACGAGCAGTACTTC.

The chain carries TRBV13 and TRBJ1-4; D remains unclear. The CDR3 has 15 residues. The V and J ends lost 0 bases and 5 bases respectively, with 10 bases between them. CDR1 is PRHDT, CDR2 FYEKMQ, per germline (reference sequence). The CDR3 reads CASSLGVARNEKLFF. DNA for the CDR3: TGTGCCAGCAGCTTAGGGGTGGCGAGGAATGAAAAACTGTTTTTT. Full variable domain (missing parts from reference TRBV13 and TRBJ1-4): AAGVIQSPRHLIKEKRETATLKCYPIPRHDTVYWYQQGPGQDPQFLISFYEKMQSDKGSIPDRFSAQQFSDYHSELNMSSLELGDSALYFCASSLGVARNEKLFFGSGTQLSVL.

This clone was observed a few times. The CDR3 region has the DNA TGCAGCGTTGAAGGGAGGGGTGAAGCTTTCTTT. It specifies CSVEGRGEAFF. The chain employs TRBV29-1 and TRBJ1-1; possibly TRBD1 for D (5 bases). Trimming removed 1 base from V and 7 bases from J, with 7 bases in between. Germline CDR1 reads SQVTM; CDR2 reads ANQGSEA. CDR3 size: 11 residues.

The genes are TRBV14 and TRBJ2-1, with no clear D. V lost 5 bases, J lost 7 bases, and 15 bases lay in between. CDR1 and CDR2 from the germline V gene are SGHDN and FVKESK. CDR3 length equals 14 residues. DNA of the CDR3: TGTGCCAGCAGCATGGCGGCTATGGCGAATGAGCAGTTCTTC. Residues: CASSMAAMANEQFF.

The chain carries TRBV13 and TRBJ2-2; no clear D. The germline CDR1 and CDR2 sequences are PRHDT and FYEKMQ (reference sequence). The length of the CDR3 is 13 residues. V was pared by 5 bases and J by 4 bases, with 8 bases between. In nucleotides, the CDR3 is TGTGCCAGCAGCCAAGAAGGCACCGGGGAGCTGTTTTTT. It translates to CASSQEGTGELFF.

This chain joins TRBV29-1 and TRBJ2-3; no reliable D call. The germline V gene encodes CDR1 SQVTM and CDR2 ANQGSEA. The V and J ends lost 6 bases and 6 bases respectively, with 13 bases between them. This CDR3 spans 12 amino acids. This chain's CDR3 is CSVPLGTDTQYF. The CDR3 bases are TGCAGCGTCCCCCTGGGAACGGATACGCAGTATTTT.

Only one count was recorded for this clone. This chain connects TRBV7-8 to TRBJ2-5, with 8 bases identical to TRBD2. The CDR3 is 14 amino acids. Trimming cost V 4 bases and J 5 bases; bases outside gene matches: 6. The germline CDR1 and CDR2 sequences are SGHVS and FQNEAQ. CDR3 sequence: CASSSPGLEETQYF. Written as DNA, the CDR3 is TGTGCCAGCAGCTCACCGGGACTAGAGGAGACCCAGTACTTC.